This TCR beta chain was identified during a study of T cells after yellow fever vaccination. The V gene lost 7 bases and the J gene lost 0 bases, with 16 bases spanning the gap. There are 16 residues in the CDR3. MiXCR, run by TCRdb on the 5' RACE reads, gives a single entry per CDR3 protein. The profile covers more than 300,000 distinct CDR3 sequences, with around 6.8% appearing a single time and around 17% taken by the ten largest. The V call is TRBV23-1, the J call TRBJ1-5; D is undetermined. TRBV23-1 is placed among ORFs of uncertain function. The material was PBMCs, obtained 45 days after the first yellow fever vaccination. The clonotype comes from a man younger than 30 who received the YFV17D yellow fever vaccine. The CDR3: CASKPRCFDSNQPQHF. The CDR3, as DNA: TGCGCCAGCAAACCCCGTTGTTTCGATAGCAATCAGCCCCAGCATTTT.